This T cell receptor beta chain was captured by sequencing in a study of blood T cell repertoires in COVID-19. Per the germline V gene, CDR1 is MGHRA and CDR2 is YSYEKL. The CDR3 runs to 15 residues. V lost 5 bases to trimming and J lost 11 bases; unmatched junction nucleotides: 7. Only one count was recorded for this clone. Here immunoSEQ multiplex PCR was the method, and the copy in TCRdb shows in-frame clones only, minus some. The sample comprises 200,000 to 300,000 clones, roughly 86% of which are singletons, and 3% to 4% rests with the top ten. The sequence was obtained from a woman between 35 and 50 years old with acute COVID-19. Sequenced: PBMCs or T cells enriched from blood (not recorded which). This chain uses TRBV4-1 with TRBJ2-1; 15 bases agree with TRBD2. CDR3 sequence: CASSATGTSGRQQFF. Written as DNA, the CDR3 is TGCGCCAGCAGCGCCACCGGGACTAGCGGGAGGCAGCAGTTCTTC.